The clone carrying this TCR beta chain has at least ten counts. This entry comes from a study of T cell repertoires in cytomegalovirus infection. TCRdb ran MiXCR on the reads and lists one entry per CDR3 protein. The repertoire holds a few hundred thousand distinct CDR3 sequences, with roughly 15% as singletons. Source material: PBMCs. The TCR comes from a human donor in good health (CMV status not recorded). Some clones in this sample may be carry-over from other donors' samples.

CDR3 protein: CASSHRAGGYNEQFF. CDR3 nucleotides: TGTGCCAGCAGCCATCGGGCGGGAGGTTACAATGAGCAGTTCTTC. The V call is TRBV7-2, the J call TRBJ2-1; 8 bases are a match to TRBD2. In germline, CDR1 is SGHTA, CDR2 FQGNSA. With 5 bases clipped from V and 4 bases from J, the junction kept 7 bases outside the gene matches. The CDR3 loop spans 15 amino acids.